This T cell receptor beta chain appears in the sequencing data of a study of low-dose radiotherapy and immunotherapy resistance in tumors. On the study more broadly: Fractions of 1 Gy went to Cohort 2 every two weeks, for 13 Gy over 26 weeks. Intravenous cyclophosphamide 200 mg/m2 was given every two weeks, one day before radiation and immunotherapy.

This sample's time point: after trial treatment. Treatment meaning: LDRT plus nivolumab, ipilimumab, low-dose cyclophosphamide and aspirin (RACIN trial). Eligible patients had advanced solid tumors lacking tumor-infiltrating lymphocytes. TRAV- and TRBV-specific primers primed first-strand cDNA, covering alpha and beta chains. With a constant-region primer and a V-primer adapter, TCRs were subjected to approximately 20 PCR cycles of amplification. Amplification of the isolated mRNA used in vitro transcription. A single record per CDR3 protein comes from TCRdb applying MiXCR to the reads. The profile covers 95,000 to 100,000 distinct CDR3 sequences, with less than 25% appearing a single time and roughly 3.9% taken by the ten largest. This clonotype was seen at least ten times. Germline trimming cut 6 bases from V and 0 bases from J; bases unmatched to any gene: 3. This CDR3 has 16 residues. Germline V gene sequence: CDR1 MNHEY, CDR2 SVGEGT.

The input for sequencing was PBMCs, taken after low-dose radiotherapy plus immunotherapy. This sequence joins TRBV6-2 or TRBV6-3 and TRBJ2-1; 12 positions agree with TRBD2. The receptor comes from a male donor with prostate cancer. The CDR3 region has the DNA TGTGCCAGCAGGCTAGCGGGGGGGAGCTCCTACAATGAGCAGTTCTTC. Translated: CASRLAGGSSYNEQFF.